This TCR beta chain was recorded in a study of cytomegalovirus exposure and HLA in healthy donors. 60 Vbeta and 13 Jbeta primers were used in PCR. Profiling relied on immunoSEQ multiplex PCR, and the TCRdb table lists in-frame clones only, not all of them. The sample includes some 170,000 clones, under 9.5% of them seen just once. The receptor was derived from a woman aged 25-40 years in good health and CMV-seropositive. Sequences were obtained from PBMCs.

The CDR3 sequence is CAWKTGTDTQYF. CDR3 in DNA: TGTGCCTGGAAGACAGGCACAGATACGCAGTATTTT. This chain uses TRBV30 with TRBJ2-3; TRBD1 might be the D (5 bases). The CDR3 runs 12 residues. The V end was cut by 4 bases, the J end by 1 base, with 6 bases between. Germline V gene sequence: CDR1 GTSNPN, CDR2 SVGIG (reference sequence).